Listed below are T cell receptor beta chains from one sample, sequenced in a study of response to subunit inactivated influenza vaccine. TCRdb re-called the RT-PCR reads with MiXCR, one entry per CDR3 protein. The table lists a few hundred thousand distinct CDR3 sequences, about 10% of them singletons. This sample was shared with a second study, whose subject was T cells expressing NK-cell markers.

The sequences come from PBMCs from blood, collected on the day of vaccination. Source of these receptors: a man aged 50 or older who received an inactivated influenza vaccine. Both conserved end residues are part of each CDR3. The D gene is left open where the match is weak. The listing skips clone size in some rows; elsewhere it reads once, few, many or a size class.

>-|TRBJ2-6|TRBV7-8|-
TGTGCCAGCAGCCCACATCCGTCGGGTTTAGAGAACGTCCTGACTTTC
CASSPHPSGLENVLTF
>-|TRBJ2-4|TRBV10-3|-
TGTGCCATCAGTGGCCGAGGGGTCGTTCTAGCCAAAAACATTCAGTACTTC
CAISGRGVVLAKNIQYF
>-|TRBJ2-7|TRBV7-3|-
TGTGCCAGCAGCCCGGACCCGGGCAGGGGAAGGTACGAGCAGTACTTC
CASSPDPGRGRYEQYF
>TRBD1|TRBJ2-5|TRBV29-1|many
TGCAGCGTTGATTCAGGCAGGGGGCTAAGAGAGACCCAGTACTTC
CSVDSGRGLRETQYF
>TRBD1|TRBJ2-3|TRBV7-8|-
TGTGCCAGCAGCAGACGGGACAGGGGCCGTGGAGATACGCAGTATTTT
CASSRRDRGRGDTQYF
>-|TRBJ2-5|TRBV10-3|few
TGTGCCATCAGTGTCGTGGGGCAGGGGACGCGGGAGACCCAGTACTTC
CAISVVGQGTRETQYF
>TRBD1|TRBJ2-7|TRBV20-1|few
TGCAGTGGGGACAGGGCCTACGAGCAGTACTTC
CSGDRAYEQYF
>-|TRBJ2-1|TRBV27|few
TGTGCCAGCAGTTGGGGAACGGCCTACAATGAGCAGTTCTTC
CASSWGTAYNEQFF
>-|TRBJ2-3|TRBV7-9|many
TGTGCCAGCAGCTTTGGGACTGGAACAGATACGCAGTATTTT
CASSFGTGTDTQYF
>-|TRBJ2-3|TRBV6-1|few
TGTGCCAGCAGTGCAGGGGACGTCACAGATACGCAGTATTTT
CASSAGDVTDTQYF
>TRBD1|TRBJ1-4|TRBV7-2|many
TGTGCCAGCAGCCGCGACAGGGGGGAAAAACTGTTTTTT
CASSRDRGEKLFF
>-|TRBJ2-2|TRBV20-1|-
TGCAGTGCTAGTGGGGGAAGGGGGGCCAACACCGGGGAGCTGTTTTTT
CSASGGRGANTGELFF
>-|TRBJ1-5|TRBV29-1|few
TGCAGCGTCAAGGTCAATTCCAATCAGCCCCAGCATTTT
CSVKVNSNQPQHF
>TRBD2|TRBJ2-7|TRBV5-6|-
TGTGCCAGCAGCTTGGGCCTAGCGGGTTTCATCTTC
CASSLGLAGFIF
>-|TRBJ2-2|TRBV9|many
TGTGCCAGCAGCGTAGCTAGTTTTCCACAAGCGAACACCGGGGAGCTGTTTTTT
CASSVASFPQANTGELFF
>TRBD1|TRBJ1-6|TRBV28|few
TGTGCCAGCAGGACCCAAAAGACAGGGTGGGGGTCACCCCTCCACTTT
CASRTQKTGWGSPLHF
>-|TRBJ1-1|TRBV19|few
TGTGCCAGTAGTATAAGGGGGGAGCCGAACACTGAAGCTTTCTTT
CASSIRGEPNTEAFF
>-|TRBJ2-5|TRBV27|few
TGTGCCCTAAGGACCAACCAGAGGCGGGAGACCCAGTACTTC
CALRTNQRRETQYF
>TRBD1|TRBJ1-2|TRBV18|many
TGTGCCAGCTCACTTAGGACAGGAGGATATGGCTACACCTTC
CASSLRTGGYGYTF
>-|TRBJ2-3|TRBV12-3/TRBV12-4|many
TGTGCCAGCACCCTTCGGGGATACACAGATACGCAGTATTTT
CASTLRGYTDTQYF
>-|TRBJ2-3|TRBV4-1|-
TGCGCCAGCAGCCAAGGAGTGTTAGGTACGGCAGATACGCAGTATTTT
CASSQGVLGTADTQYF
>TRBD2|TRBJ2-2|TRBV7-2|-
TGTGCCACCCAACTAGCGGGAGTGAGGACCGGGGAGCTGTTTTTT
CATQLAGVRTGELFF